Included here is one T cell receptor beta chain sequence, with context. The clone's antigen remains unknown. Nothing much larger sits one base from this clone, and base qualities are not available. The record originates from a study of blood T cell repertoires in COVID-19 (dated by TCRdb to between 2020 and 2021). Looking at the study overall: Samples from collaborators originated in the United States, Italy and Spain and spanned both the acute and convalescent phases of COVID-19. A de-identified subject ID, COVID-19 status, age in years and sex were almost always included in the sample metadata. The repertoires were released in a freely available public database meant as a resource for research on the immune response to SARS-CoV-2. Where available, HLA class I and class II types were obtained from metadata supplied by the sample provider rather than from assay-based typing. Deeply sampled blood TCRbeta repertoires from subjects exposed to, actively infected with, or recovered from COVID-19 were included in the dataset. The samples were drawn from two sources: the first 160 participants of the ongoing ImmuneRACE study, and 1,200 or so subjects contributed by 6 global collaborators. The prospective study material was composed of cDNA or gDNA derived from T cells, B-cell-depleted T cells, or PBMCs.

Findings and caveats that apply to the study as a whole: Clinical and demographic metadata were provided uncurated, with the amount varying by source and participant.

TCRbeta CDR3 regions were amplified from genomic DNA by means of the immunoSEQ Assay, a bias-controlled multiplex PCR. In the authors' own workflow: The number of nucleated cells in each sample was estimated by amplification of reference gene primers within the assay. To quantify the absolute abundance of each unique TCRbeta CDR3 rearrangement, sequence reads were collapsed and filtered. For each sample, productive Simpson clonality was calculated as the square root of Simpson's diversity index across productive rearrangements. TCRdb re-hosts the immuneACCESS table, in-frame sequences only. Its copies lack some clones; in the studies checked, an unresolved V gene accounts for under half of them, and the cause for the rest is not known. V and J calls and clone size are as listed in that table; D and trimming were resolved from the DNA. Counted in this sample were some 260,000 clones; more than 65% of them appeared once. The top ten constitute less than 4% of the sample.

Whole blood was collected in K2EDTA tubes by collaborating institutions according to the institutions' own protocols. Collaborator samples were shipped for TCRbeta analysis as frozen whole blood, isolated PBMCs, or DNA extracted from either sample type. From the germline V gene (reference sequence), CDR1 is LNHDA and CDR2 is SQIVND. Including cysteine and phenylalanine, the CDR3 has 10 amino acids. The read is trimmed to its CDR3 DNA, 30 bases read in frame from base 1. Trimming takes 8 bases from V and 8 bases from J, and the germline ends sit 9 bases apart. The rearranged segments are TRBV19 and TRBJ1-2; TRBD1 could be the D gene, as 5 bases match. This sequence was found in a young woman with acute or convalescent COVID-19. The material sequenced was peripheral blood. The encoded CDR3 is CASLGEGYTF. In nucleotide form, the sequence is TGTGCCAGTCTAGGGGAAGGCTACACCTTC.